Listed below are T cell receptor beta chains from one sample, sequenced in a study of OX40 agonist ivuxolimab in advanced cancers. Only in-frame clones appear in the TCRdb table, and some are missing; sequencing was by immunoSEQ multiplex PCR. The data show around 81,000 clones, roughly 80% seen once. Source: CD4+ or CD8+ T cells sorted from blood, taken in a trial of the OX40 agonist ivuxolimab. All receptors derive from an adult with an advanced solid tumor such as melanoma, head and neck, liver or kidney cancer. Each CDR3 is given with its conserved first and last residue. A D gene is named only where the DNA matches it firmly. Clone size is given for some rows only: seen once, a few or many times, or a class if the clone is expanded.

D gene	V gene	J gene	clone size	CDR3 protein	CDR3 DNA
TRBD1	TRBV6-5	TRBJ2-1	.	CASSSTGAEFF	TGTGCCAGCAGTTCGACAGGGGCAGAGTTCTTC
.	TRBV6-6	TRBJ2-7	once	CATFPQQVGEQYF	TGTGCCACTTTCCCACAGCAGGTTGGCGAGCAGTACTTC
TRBD2	TRBV7-2	TRBJ2-3	few	CASSWGLAGARDTQYF	TGTGCCAGCAGCTGGGGACTAGCGGGGGCGAGAGATACGCAGTATTTT
.	TRBV5-1	TRBJ2-1	.	CASSLVTSYNEQFF	TGCGCCAGCAGCTTAGTGACCTCCTACAATGAGCAGTTCTTC
.	TRBV14	TRBJ1-2	.	CASSRGQYSAANYGYTF	TGTGCCAGCAGCCGTGGCCAATACAGCGCAGCTAACTATGGCTACACCTTC
.	TRBV28	TRBJ1-2	.	CASRGIGYTF	TGTGCCAGCAGGGGAATAGGCTACACCTTC
TRBD2	TRBV6-5	TRBJ2-1	.	CASSYSISGRADEQFF	TGTGCCAGCAGTTACTCGATTAGCGGGAGGGCTGATGAGCAGTTCTTC
TRBD2	TRBV7-2	TRBJ2-2	.	CASTLGGVTISTGELFF	TGTGCCAGCACCTTGGGGGGGGTCACGATCTCCACCGGGGAGCTGTTTTTT
.	TRBV2	TRBJ2-3	.	CASPSTDTQYF	TGTGCCAGCCCGAGCACAGATACGCAGTATTTT
.	TRBV7-9	TRBJ1-4	.	CASSLAAGVNEKLFF	TGTGCCAGCAGCTTAGCGGCAGGGGTTAATGAAAAACTGTTTTTT
.	TRBV28	TRBJ2-7	.	CASSLMSLRDLKIAYEQYF	TGTGCCAGCAGTTTAATGTCCTTACGCGACTTGAAAATTGCCTACGAGCAGTACTTC
.	TRBV6-1	TRBJ1-5	few	CASSEIDRSNQPQHF	TGTGCCAGCAGTGAAATTGACAGAAGCAATCAGCCCCAGCATTTT